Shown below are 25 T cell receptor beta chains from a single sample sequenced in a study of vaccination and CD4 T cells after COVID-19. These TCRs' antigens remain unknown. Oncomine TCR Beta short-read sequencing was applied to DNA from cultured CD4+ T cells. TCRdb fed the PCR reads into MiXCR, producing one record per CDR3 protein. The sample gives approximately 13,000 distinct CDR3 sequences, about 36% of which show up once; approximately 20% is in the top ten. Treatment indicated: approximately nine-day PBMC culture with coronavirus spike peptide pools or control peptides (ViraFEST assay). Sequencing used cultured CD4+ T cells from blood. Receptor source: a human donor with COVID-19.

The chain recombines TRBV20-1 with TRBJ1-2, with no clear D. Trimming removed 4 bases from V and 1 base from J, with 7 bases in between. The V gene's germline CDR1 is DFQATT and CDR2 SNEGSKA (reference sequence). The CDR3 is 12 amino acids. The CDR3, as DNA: TGCAGTGCTAATAACTATAACTATGGCTACACCTTC. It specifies CSANNYNYGYTF.

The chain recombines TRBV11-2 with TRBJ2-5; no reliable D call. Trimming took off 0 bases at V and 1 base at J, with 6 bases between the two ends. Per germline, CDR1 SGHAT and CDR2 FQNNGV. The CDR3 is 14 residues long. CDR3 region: CASSLDLSQETQYF. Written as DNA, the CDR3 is TGTGCCAGCAGCTTAGACCTATCCCAAGAGACCCAGTACTTC.

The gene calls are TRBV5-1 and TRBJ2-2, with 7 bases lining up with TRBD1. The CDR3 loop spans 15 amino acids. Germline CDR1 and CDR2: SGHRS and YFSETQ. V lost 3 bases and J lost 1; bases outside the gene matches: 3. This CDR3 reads CASSYGQENTGELFF. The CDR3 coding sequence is TGCGCCAGCAGCTATGGACAGGAGAACACCGGGGAGCTGTTTTTT.

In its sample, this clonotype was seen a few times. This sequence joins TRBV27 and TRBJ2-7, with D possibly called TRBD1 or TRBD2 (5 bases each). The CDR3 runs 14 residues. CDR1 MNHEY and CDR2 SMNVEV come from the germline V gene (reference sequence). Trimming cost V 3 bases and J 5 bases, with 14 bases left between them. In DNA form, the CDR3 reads TGTGCCAGCAGTTTTCCGGGACGGAAGGACGAGCAGTACTTC. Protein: CASSFPGRKDEQYF.

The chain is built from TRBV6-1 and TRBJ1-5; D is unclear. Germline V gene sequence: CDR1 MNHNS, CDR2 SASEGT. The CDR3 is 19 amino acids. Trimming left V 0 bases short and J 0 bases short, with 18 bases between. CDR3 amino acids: CASSEAISGPGRSNQPQHF. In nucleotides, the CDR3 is TGTGCCAGCAGTGAAGCAATTTCCGGTCCCGGACGTAGCAATCAGCCCCAGCATTTT.

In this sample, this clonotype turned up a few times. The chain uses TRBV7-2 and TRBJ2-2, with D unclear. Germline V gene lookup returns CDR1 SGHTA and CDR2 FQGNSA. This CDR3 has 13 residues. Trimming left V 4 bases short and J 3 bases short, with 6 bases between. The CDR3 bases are TGTGCCAGCAGCTACATTTACACCGGGGAGCTGTTTTTT. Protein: CASSYIYTGELFF.

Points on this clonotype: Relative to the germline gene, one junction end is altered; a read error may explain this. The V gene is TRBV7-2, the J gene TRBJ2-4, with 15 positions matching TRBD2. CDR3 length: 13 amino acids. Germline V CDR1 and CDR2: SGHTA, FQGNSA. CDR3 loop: CASSLSGLAGGTF. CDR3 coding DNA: TGTGCCAGCAGCTTATCCGGACTAGCGGGGGGGACCTTC.

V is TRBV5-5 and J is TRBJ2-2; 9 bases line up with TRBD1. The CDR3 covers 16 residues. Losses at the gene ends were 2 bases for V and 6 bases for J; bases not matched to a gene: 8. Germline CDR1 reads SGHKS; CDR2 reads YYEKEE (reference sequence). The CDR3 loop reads CASSLQGAGDAGELFF. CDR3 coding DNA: TGTGCCAGCAGCTTACAGGGGGCCGGGGACGCCGGGGAGCTGTTTTTT.

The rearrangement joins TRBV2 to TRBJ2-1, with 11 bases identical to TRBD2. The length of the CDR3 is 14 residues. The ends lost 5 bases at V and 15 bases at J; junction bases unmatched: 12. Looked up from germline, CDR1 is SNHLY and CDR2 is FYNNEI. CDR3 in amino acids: CASSLGLAAAVSFF. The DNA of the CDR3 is TGTGCCAGCAGTCTGGGACTAGCGGCGGCCGTATCGTTCTTC.

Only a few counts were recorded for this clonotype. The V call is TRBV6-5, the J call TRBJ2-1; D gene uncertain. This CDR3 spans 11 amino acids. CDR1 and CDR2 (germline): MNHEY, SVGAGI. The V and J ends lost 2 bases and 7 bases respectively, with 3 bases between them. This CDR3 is CASSYGNEQFF. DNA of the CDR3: TGTGCCAGCAGTTACGGAAATGAGCAGTTCTTC.

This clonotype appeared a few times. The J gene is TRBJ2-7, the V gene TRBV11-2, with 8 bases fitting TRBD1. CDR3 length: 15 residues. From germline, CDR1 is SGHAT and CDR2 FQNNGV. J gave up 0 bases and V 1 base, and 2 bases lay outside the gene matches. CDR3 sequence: CASSLVGTGSYEQYF. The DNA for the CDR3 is TGTGCCAGCAGCTTAGTAGGGACAGGCTCCTACGAGCAGTACTTC.

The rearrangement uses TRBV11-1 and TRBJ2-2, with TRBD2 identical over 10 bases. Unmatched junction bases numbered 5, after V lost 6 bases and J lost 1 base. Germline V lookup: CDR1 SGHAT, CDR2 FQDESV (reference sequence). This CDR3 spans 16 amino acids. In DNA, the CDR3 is TGTGCCAGCAGTCGTTTAGCGGGGGGGAACACCGGGGAGCTGTTTTTT. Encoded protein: CASSRLAGGNTGELFF.

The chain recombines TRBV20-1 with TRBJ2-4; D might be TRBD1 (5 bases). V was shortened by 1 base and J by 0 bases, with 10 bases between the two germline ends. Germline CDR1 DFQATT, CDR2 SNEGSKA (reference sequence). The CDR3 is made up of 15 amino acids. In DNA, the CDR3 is TGCAGTGCTAGAGGGCCAGGGCTAGCCAAAAACATTCAGTACTTC. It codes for CSARGPGLAKNIQYF.

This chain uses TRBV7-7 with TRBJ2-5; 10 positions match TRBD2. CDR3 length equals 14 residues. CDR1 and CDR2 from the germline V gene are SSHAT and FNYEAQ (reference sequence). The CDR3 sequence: CASRGLATQETQYF. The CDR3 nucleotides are TGTGCTAGCCGGGGACTAGCGACCCAAGAGACCCAGTACTTC.

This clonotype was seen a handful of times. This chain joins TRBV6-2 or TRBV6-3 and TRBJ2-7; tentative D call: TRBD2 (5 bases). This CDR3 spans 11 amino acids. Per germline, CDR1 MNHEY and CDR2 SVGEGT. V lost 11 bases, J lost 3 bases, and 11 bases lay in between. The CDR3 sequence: CASARDYEQYF. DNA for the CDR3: TGTGCCTCGGCTCGGGACTACGAGCAGTACTTC.

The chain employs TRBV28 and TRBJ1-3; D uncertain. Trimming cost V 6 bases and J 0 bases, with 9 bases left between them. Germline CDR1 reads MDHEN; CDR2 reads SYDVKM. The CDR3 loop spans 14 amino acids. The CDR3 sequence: CASSHLDSGNTIYF. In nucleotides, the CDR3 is TGTGCCAGCAGCCACCTGGACTCTGGAAACACCATATATTTT. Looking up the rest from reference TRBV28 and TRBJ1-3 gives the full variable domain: DVKVTQSSRYLVKRTGEKVFLECVQDMDHENMFWYRQDPGLGLRLIYFSYDVKMKEKGDIPEGYSVSREKKERFSLILESASTNQTSMYLCASSHLDSGNTIYFGEGSWLTVV.

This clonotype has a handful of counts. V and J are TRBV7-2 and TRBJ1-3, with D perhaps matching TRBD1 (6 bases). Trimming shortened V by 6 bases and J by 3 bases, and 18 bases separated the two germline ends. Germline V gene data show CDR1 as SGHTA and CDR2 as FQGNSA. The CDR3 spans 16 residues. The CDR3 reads CASRPTRGAIGNTIYF. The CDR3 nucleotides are TGTGCCAGCAGACCGACCCGGGGGGCGATTGGAAACACCATATATTTT.

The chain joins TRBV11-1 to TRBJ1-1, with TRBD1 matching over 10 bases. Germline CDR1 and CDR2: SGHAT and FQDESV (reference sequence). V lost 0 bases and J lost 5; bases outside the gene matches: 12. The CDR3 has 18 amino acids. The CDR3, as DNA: TGTGCCAGCAGCTTAGCGGGATCCCCGGGACAGGGGAAGACTGAAGCTTTCTTT. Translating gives CASSLAGSPGQGKTEAFF. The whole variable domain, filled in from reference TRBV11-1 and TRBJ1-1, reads EAEVAQSPRYKITEKSQAVAFWCDPISGHATLYWYRQILGQGPELLVQFQDESVVDDSQLPKDRFSAERLKGVDSTLKIQPAELGDSAMYLCASSLAGSPGQGKTEAFFGQGTRLTVV.

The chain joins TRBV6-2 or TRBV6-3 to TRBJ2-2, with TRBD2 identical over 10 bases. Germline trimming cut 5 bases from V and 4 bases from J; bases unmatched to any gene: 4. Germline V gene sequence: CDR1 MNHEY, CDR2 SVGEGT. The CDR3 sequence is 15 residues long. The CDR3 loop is CASSASGGGTGELFF. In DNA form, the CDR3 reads TGTGCCAGCAGTGCTAGCGGGGGAGGCACCGGGGAGCTGTTTTTT.

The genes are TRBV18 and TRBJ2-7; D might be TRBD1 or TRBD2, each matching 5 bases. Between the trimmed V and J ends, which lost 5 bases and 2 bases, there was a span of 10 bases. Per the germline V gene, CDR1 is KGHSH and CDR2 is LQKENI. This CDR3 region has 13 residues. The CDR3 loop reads CASSSQGPYEQYF. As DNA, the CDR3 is TGTGCCAGCTCATCCCAGGGACCCTACGAGCAGTACTTC. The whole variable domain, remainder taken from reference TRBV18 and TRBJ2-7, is NAGVMQNPRHLVRRRGQEARLRCSPMKGHSHVYWYRQLPEEGLKFMVYLQKENIIDESGMPKERFSAEFPKEGPSILRIQQVVRGDSAAYFCASSSQGPYEQYFGPGTRLTVT.

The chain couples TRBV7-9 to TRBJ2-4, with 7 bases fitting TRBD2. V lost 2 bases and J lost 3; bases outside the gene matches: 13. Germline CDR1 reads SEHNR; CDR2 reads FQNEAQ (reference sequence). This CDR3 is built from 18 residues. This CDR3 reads CASSLWSGATYSKNIQYF. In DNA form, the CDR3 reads TGTGCCAGCAGCTTATGGAGCGGGGCGACCTATAGCAAAAACATTCAGTACTTC. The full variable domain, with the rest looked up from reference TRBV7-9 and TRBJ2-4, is DTGVSQNPRHKITKRGQNVTFRCDPISEHNRLYWYRQTLGQGPEFLTYFQNEAQLEKSRLLSDRFSAERPKGSFSTLEIQRTEQGDSAMYLCASSLWSGATYSKNIQYFGAGTRLSVL.

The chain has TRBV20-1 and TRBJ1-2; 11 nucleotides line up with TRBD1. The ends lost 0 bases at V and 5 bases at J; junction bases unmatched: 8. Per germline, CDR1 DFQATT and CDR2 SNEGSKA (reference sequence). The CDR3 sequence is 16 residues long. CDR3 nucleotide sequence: TGCAGTGCTAGAGATCTTTTCGGACAGGGGGCATATGGCTACACCTTC. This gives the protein CSARDLFGQGAYGYTF.

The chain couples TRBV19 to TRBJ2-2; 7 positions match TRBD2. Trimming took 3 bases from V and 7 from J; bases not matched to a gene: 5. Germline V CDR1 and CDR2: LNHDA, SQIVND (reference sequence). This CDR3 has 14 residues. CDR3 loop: CASSMVREGGELFF. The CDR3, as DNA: TGTGCCAGTAGTATGGTCAGGGAGGGCGGGGAGCTGTTTTTT.

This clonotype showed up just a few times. CDR3 in amino acids: CASSRLPQVPSSTDTQYF. In DNA, the CDR3 is TGCGCCAGCAGCCGCCTACCACAGGTACCTTCTAGCACAGATACGCAGTATTTT. The gene calls are TRBV4-1 and TRBJ2-3; D perhaps matches TRBD1 (5 bases). The V gene's germline CDR1 is MGHRA and CDR2 YSYEKL. The CDR3 is made up of 18 amino acids. V lost 4 bases to trimming and J lost 0 bases, with 20 bases between them.

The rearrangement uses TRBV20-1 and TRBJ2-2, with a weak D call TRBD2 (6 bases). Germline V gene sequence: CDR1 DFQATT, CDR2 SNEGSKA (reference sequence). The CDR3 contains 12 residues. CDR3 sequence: CFPTSGTGELFF. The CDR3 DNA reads TGCTTCCCGACTAGTGGTACCGGGGAGCTGTTTTTT.